This TCR beta chain was profiled in a study of blood T cells in healthy people across ages. Study results and caveats: Expanded clonotype shifts may have been confounded, as the donors had an unknown CMV status.

Alongside a J-beta primer mix, a sample-barcoded 5' primer served in a second PCR lasting about 7 to 12 cycles. Per sample, CDR3-containing paired-end reads numbered at least 2.5 million. TCRdb used MiXCR to reprocess the 5' RACE reads, holding one entry per CDR3 protein. This table holds some 900,000 distinct CDR3 sequences, roughly 48% found once. As regards this clonotype: No antigen is known for it.

In germline, CDR1 is MNHEY, CDR2 SMNVEV (reference sequence). CDR3 length equals 13 residues. The germline V and J ends were trimmed by 7 bases and 0 bases, with 7 bases remaining between them. The sequence was obtained from a man in his thirties or forties in good health. The genes are TRBV27 and TRBJ2-4; no definite D call. The specimen was blood. The CDR3 loop reads CASTSLAKNIQYF. CDR3 sequence (DNA): TGTGCCAGCACGTCACTAGCCAAAAACATTCAGTACTTC.